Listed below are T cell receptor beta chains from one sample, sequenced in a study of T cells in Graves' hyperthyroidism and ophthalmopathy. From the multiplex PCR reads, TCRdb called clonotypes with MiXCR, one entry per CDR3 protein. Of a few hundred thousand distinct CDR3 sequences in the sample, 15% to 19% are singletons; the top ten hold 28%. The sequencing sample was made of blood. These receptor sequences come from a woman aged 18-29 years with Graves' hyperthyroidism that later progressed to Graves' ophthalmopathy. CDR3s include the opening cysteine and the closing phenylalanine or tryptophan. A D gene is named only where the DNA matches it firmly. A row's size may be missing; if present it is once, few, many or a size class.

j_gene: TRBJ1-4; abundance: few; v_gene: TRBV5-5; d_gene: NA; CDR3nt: TGTGCCAGCAGCCTGCGGGCGACAGTTCCTAATGAAAAACTGTTTTTT; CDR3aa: CASSLRATVPNEKLFF
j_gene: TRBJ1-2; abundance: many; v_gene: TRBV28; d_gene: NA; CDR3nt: TGTGCCAGCAGTTTACGACGCAGCTATGGCTACACCTTC; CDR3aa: CASSLRRSYGYTF
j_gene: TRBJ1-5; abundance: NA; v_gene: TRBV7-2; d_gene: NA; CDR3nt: TGTGCCAGCAGCTTAACGCAAGCCCATAGCAATCAGCCCCGGCATTTT; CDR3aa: CASSLTQAHSNQPRHF
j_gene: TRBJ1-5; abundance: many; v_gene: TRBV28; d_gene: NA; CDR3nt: TGTGCCAGCAGTTTAGGTTTTGGTCAGAATCAGCCCCAGCATTTT; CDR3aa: CASSLGFGQNQPQHF
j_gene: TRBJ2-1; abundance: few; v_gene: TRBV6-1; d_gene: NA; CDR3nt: TGTGCCAGCAGTGTCAGTACGGATTACAATGAGCAGTTCTTC; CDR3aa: CASSVSTDYNEQFF
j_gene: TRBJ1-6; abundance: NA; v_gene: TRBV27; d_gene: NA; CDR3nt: TGTGCCAGCAGAGATACACAGTATAATTCACCCCTCCACTTT; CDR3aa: CASRDTQYNSPLHF
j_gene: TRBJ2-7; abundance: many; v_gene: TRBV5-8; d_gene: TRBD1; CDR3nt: TGTGCCAGCAGCCAAGGGACAGGGGGCGGCGAGCAGTACTTC; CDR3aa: CASSQGTGGGEQYF
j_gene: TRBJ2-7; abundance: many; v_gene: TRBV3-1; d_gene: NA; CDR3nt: TGTGCCAGCAGCCAAGTCGGGGGGCCGGACGAGCAGTACTTC; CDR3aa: CASSQVGGPDEQYF
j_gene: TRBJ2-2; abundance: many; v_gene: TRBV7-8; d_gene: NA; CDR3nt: TGTGCCAGCAGCTTAGGGGCGGGGACACTCAGCACCGGGGAGCTGTTTTTT; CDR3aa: CASSLGAGTLSTGELFF
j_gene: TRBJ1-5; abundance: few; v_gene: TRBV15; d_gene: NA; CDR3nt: TGTGCCACCAGCAGAGCAGGCGGGGTCCCCCGGGGCAATCAGCCCCAGCATTTT; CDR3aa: CATSRAGGVPRGNQPQHF
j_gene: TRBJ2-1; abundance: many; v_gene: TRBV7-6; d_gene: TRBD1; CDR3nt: TGTGCCAGCAGCTTAGCGGGGACAGGGAACAATGAGCAGTTCTTC; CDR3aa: CASSLAGTGNNEQFF
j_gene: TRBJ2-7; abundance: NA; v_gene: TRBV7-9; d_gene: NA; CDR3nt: TGTGCCAGCAGCTTAGACACGAGTTTCTACGAGCAGTACTTC; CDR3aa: CASSLDTSFYEQYF
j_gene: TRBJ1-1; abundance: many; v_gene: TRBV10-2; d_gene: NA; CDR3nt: TGCGCCAGCAGTGATAGGGGGATAAACACTGAAGCTTTCTTT; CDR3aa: CASSDRGINTEAFF
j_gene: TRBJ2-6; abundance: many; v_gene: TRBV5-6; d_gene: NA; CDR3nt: TGTGCCAGCAGCTTGGGGGGGACGGACTCTGGGGCCAACGTCCTGACTTTC; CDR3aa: CASSLGGTDSGANVLTF
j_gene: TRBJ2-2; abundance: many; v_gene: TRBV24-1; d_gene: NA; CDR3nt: TGTGCCACCAGTGATACTCGGGTCAACACCGGGGAGCTGTTTTTT; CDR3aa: CATSDTRVNTGELFF
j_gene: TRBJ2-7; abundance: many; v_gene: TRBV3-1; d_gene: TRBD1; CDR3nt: TGTGCCAGCAGCCCCACCCGAGGGGGGACAGGGACCTCCGAGCAGTACTTC; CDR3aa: CASSPTRGGTGTSEQYF
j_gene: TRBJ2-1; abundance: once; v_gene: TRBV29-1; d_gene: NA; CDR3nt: TGCAGCGTTGAAGCGGGAAATGAGCAGTTCTTC; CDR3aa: CSVEAGNEQFF
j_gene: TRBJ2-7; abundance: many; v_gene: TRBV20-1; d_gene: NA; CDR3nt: TGCAGTGCTAGGGATCCTAAACCCCACGAGCAGTACTTC; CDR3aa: CSARDPKPHEQYF
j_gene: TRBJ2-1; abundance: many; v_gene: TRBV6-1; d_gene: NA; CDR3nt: TGTGCCAGCAGTGTTTTCTCTTCCAATGAGCAGTTCTTC; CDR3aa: CASSVFSSNEQFF
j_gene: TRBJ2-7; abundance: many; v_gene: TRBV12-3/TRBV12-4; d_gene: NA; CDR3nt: TGTGCCAGCAGTTTAGAGGGCCTAGTAACCTACGAGCAGTACTTC; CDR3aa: CASSLEGLVTYEQYF
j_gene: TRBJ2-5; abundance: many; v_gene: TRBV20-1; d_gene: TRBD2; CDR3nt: TGCAGTGGTAGCGGGAGGGAGGAGACCCAGTACTTC; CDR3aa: CSGSGREETQYF
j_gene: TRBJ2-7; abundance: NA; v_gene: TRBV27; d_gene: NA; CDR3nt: TGTGCCAGTGGTCCGGGGATCGAGCAGTACTTC; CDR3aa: CASGPGIEQYF
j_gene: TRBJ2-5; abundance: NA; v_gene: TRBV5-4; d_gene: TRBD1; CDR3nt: TGTGCCAGCAGTCGTACCCCCCAGACAGGGGGCAGGGAGACCCAGTACTTC; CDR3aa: CASSRTPQTGGRETQYF
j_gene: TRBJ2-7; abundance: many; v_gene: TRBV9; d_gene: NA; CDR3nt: TGTGCCAGCAGCGTAGGGCACGGCGAGCAGTACTTC; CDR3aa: CASSVGHGEQYF
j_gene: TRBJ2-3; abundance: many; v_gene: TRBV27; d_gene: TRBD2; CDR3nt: TGTGCCAGCAGTTTATTGGGGGAGGGGACAGATACGCAGTATTTT; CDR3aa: CASSLLGEGTDTQYF
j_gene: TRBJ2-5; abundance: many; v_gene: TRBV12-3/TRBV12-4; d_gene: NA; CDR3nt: TGTGCCAGCAGTTTGAGGGGTCTCGAGACCCAGTACTTC; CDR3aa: CASSLRGLETQYF
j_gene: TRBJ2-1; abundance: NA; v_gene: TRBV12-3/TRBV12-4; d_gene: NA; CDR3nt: TGTGCCAGCAGCCTTAACCCTCCAGGTGCCTACAATGAGCAGTTCTTC; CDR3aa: CASSLNPPGAYNEQFF
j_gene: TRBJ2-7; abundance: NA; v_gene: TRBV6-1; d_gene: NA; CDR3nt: TGTGCCAGCAGCGGGACAAACTACGAGCAGTACTTC; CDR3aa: CASSGTNYEQYF
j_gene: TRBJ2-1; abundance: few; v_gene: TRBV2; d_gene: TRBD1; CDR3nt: TGTGCCAGCAGTAGGAACTTCGGGACAGGGGACTACAATGAGCAGTTCTTC; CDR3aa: CASSRNFGTGDYNEQFF
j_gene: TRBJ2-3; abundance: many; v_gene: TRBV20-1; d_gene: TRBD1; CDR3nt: TGCAGTGCTAGTTACAGGGGAAGGGGTGCCACAGATACGCAGTATTTT; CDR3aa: CSASYRGRGATDTQYF
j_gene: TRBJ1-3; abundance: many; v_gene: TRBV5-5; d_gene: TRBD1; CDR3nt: TGTGCCAGCAGCAGACAGACAGGGGCAGAAGGAAACACCATATATTTT; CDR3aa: CASSRQTGAEGNTIYF
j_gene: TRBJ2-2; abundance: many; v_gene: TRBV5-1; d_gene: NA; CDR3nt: TGCGCCAGCAGCTACTTCCCAGAGAACACCGGGGAGCTGTTTTTT; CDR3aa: CASSYFPENTGELFF
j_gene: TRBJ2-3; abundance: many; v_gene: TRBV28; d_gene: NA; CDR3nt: TGTGCCAGCAGTCCCCGGCGGCCTAGCACAGATACGCAGTATTTT; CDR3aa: CASSPRRPSTDTQYF
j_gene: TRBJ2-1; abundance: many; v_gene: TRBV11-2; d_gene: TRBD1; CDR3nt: TGTGCCAGCAGCTTAGTCAGACAGGGCAATGAGCAGTTCTTC; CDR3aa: CASSLVRQGNEQFF
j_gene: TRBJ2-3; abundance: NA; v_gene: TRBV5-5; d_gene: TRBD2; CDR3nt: TGTGCCAGCAGCTTGGCTCCTAGCGGAGGAGATACGCAGTATTTT; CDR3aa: CASSLAPSGGDTQYF
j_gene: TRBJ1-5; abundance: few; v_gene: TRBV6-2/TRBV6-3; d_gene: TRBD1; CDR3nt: TGTGCCAGCAGTTACACAGGGGAGGGCAATCAGCCCCAGCATTTT; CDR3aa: CASSYTGEGNQPQHF
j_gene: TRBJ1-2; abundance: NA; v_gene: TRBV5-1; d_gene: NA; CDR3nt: TGCGCCAGCAGCTTGGCCAGCCGACGGGTAGATGGCTACACCTTC; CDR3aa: CASSLASRRVDGYTF
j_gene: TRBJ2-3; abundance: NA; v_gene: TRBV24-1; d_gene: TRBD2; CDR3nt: TGTGCCACCAGTGATTTGCAGGGGGGGACTAGCGGGAGTGTGGATACGCAGTATTTT; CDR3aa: CATSDLQGGTSGSVDTQYF
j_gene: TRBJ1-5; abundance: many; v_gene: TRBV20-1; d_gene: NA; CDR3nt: TGCAGTGCTAATAGGATTGGGGGGGCTAGTCAGCCCCAGCATTTT; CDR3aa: CSANRIGGASQPQHF
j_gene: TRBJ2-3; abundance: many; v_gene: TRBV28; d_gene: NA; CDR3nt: TGTGCCAGCAGCTCCGAAGGGCTAGGCACAGATACGCAGTATTTT; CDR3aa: CASSSEGLGTDTQYF
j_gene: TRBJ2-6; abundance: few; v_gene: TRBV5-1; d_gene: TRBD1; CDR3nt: TGCGCCAGCAGCGCCACAGGGGCCACTGGGGCCAACGTCCTGACTTTC; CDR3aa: CASSATGATGANVLTF
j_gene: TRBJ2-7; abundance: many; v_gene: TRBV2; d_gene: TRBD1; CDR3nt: TGTGCCAGCAGTGTGTCGAGGGGGCCGGGGGAGCAGTACTTC; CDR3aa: CASSVSRGPGEQYF